Listed below are T cell receptor beta chains from one sample, sequenced in a study of blood T cell repertoires in COVID-19. The assay was immunoSEQ multiplex PCR, and TCRdb's table has in-frame clones only and misses some. The data contain around 280,000 clones, 70% to 90% of them singletons. The sequenced sample was peripheral blood. These receptors were collected from a woman in her 30s who had recovered from COVID-19. The CDR3 runs from the conserved cysteine through the conserved F or W. Fields, in order: V gene, J gene, D gene, clone size, CDR3 DNA, CDR3 protein. The D gene is left open where the match is weak. Clone size is given for some rows only: seen once, a few or many times, or a class if the clone is expanded.

TRBV7-2	TRBJ2-3	TRBD2	once	TGTGCCAGCAGCTTAGGTCTGGGTAGCGGGAGTTTAGATACGCAGTATTTT	CASSLGLGSGSLDTQYF
TRBV5-1	TRBJ1-1	.	.	TGCGCCAGCAGCTTGACAGGATTGAACACTGAAGCTTTCTTT	CASSLTGLNTEAFF
TRBV11-2	TRBJ2-1	.	.	TGTGCCAGCAGCTTAGAATCGCACGGGGGCTACAATGAGCAGTTCTTC	CASSLESHGGYNEQFF
TRBV7-9	TRBJ1-3	.	.	TGTGCCAGCAGCCGCGACACAGGGCCTGGAAACACCATATATTTT	CASSRDTGPGNTIYF
TRBV5-4	TRBJ2-3	TRBD2	.	TGTGCCAGCAGCTTGGTATCCAGCGGGGCCCCAGATACGCAGTATTTT	CASSLVSSGAPDTQYF
TRBV5-1	TRBJ1-2	.	.	TGCGCCAGCAGCTTGGAAGGCGGAGGCGGCTACACCTTC	CASSLEGGGGYTF
TRBV9	TRBJ2-5	TRBD2	.	TGTGCCAGCAGCGCTGGGGGCGGGAGGGATCAGGAGACCCAGTACTTC	CASSAGGGRDQETQYF
TRBV21-1	TRBJ2-1	.	.	TGTGCCAGCAGCAAACGGGAAGGCAATGAGCAGTTCTTC	CASSKREGNEQFF
TRBV6-4	TRBJ2-7	TRBD1	.	TGTGCCACCTTCCTAGACAGGGTGGGGTACTTC	CATFLDRVGYF
TRBV5-5	TRBJ1-4	.	.	TGTGCCAGCAGCTTGCTAGGGGCGACTAATGAAAAACTGTTTTTT	CASSLLGATNEKLFF
TRBV5-4	TRBJ2-5	.	.	TGTGCCAGCAGCTTGGGCGGGACAGACCAAGAGACCCAGTACTTC	CASSLGGTDQETQYF
TRBV7-2	TRBJ1-1	.	.	TGTGCCAGCAGCCCCGCACGACTTGAAGCTTTCTTT	CASSPARLEAFF
TRBV5-1	TRBJ2-3	.	.	TGCGCCAGCAGCTGGGCCTCAGATGGTACGCAGTATTTT	CASSWASDGTQYF
TRBV28	TRBJ1-3	TRBD1	.	TGTGCCAGCAGTTTAGAACTAGGACAGGGCTCTGGAAACACCATATATTTT	CASSLELGQGSGNTIYF
TRBV19	TRBJ1-5	.	.	TGTGCCAGTAGTAGGGAGGGGCTGAGCAATCAGCCCCAGCATTTT	CASSREGLSNQPQHF
TRBV3-1/TRBV3-2	TRBJ2-7	TRBD2	.	TGTGCCAGCAGCGGGCGGGAGTTCTCCGAGCAGTACTTC	CASSGREFSEQYF
TRBV4-3	TRBJ2-5	.	.	TGCGCCAGCAGCCAAGAGGCAGGGGTTCAAGAGACCCAGTACTTC	CASSQEAGVQETQYF
TRBV7-2	TRBJ1-1	.	.	TGTGCCAGCAGCTTCAACATCATGAACACTGAAGCTTTCTTT	CASSFNIMNTEAFF
TRBV6-5	TRBJ2-1	.	.	TGTGCCAGCAGTTACTCGACGGGGGGCGGTCACAATGAGCAGTTCTTC	CASSYSTGGGHNEQFF
TRBV28	TRBJ1-2	TRBD1	few	TGTGCCAGCAGTTTATTAGCCCAAGAAGGTTACAGGGGGCCAGCTAACTATGGCTACACCTTC	CASSLLAQEGYRGPANYGYTF
TRBV5-6	TRBJ2-5	TRBD2	.	TGTGCCAGCAGCTGGGCTACGAGTAGCGGGCGAAGAGAGACCCAGTACTTC	CASSWATSSGRRETQYF
TRBV4-3	TRBJ1-4	TRBD1	.	TGCGCCAGCAGTGAGGTGGGGACAGGGGTAGAAAAACTGTTTTTT	CASSEVGTGVEKLFF
TRBV5-1	TRBJ2-3	TRBD2	.	TGCGCCAGCAGCATCCTGTGGACTAGCGGGACTTCTAGCACAGATACGCAGTATTTT	CASSILWTSGTSSTDTQYF
TRBV29-1	TRBJ2-1	.	few	TGCAGCGTGGGGGGAGGTGGCTACAATGAGCAGTTCTTC	CSVGGGGYNEQFF
TRBV11-2	TRBJ2-1	TRBD2	once	TGTGCCAGCAGCTATGATCCTAGCGGGAGGTTCTACAATGAGCAGTTCTTC	CASSYDPSGRFYNEQFF
TRBV19	TRBJ2-1	TRBD2	.	TGTGCCAGTAGTATTACGGGGGGGCCTTACAATGAGCAGTTCTTC	CASSITGGPYNEQFF